Presented here are 30 T cell receptor beta chains from one specimen sequenced in a study of T cell responses to AZD1222 COVID-19 vaccine. The assay was immunoSEQ multiplex PCR, and TCRdb's table has in-frame clones only and misses some. The data contain about 130,000 clones, 90% to 95% of them singletons. The material was peripheral blood, obtained on day 0 of AZD1222 vaccination. The receptor source for this set is an adult in good health.

J is TRBJ2-7 and V is TRBV4-1; no clear D. The germline V gene encodes CDR1 MGHRA and CDR2 YSYEKL. The CDR3 length is 14 residues. The V end lost 0 bases, the J end lost 0 bases, and 6 bases lay between the germline ends. CDR3 nucleotides: TGCGCCAGCAGCCAAGAGGAGAGCTCCTACGAGCAGTACTTC. It translates to CASSQEESSYEQYF.

V and J are TRBV7-2 and TRBJ1-1; D is unclear. Trimming took 1 base from V and 5 from J, leaving 11 bases between them. This CDR3 region has 14 residues. Germline CDR1 and CDR2: SGHTA and FQGNSA. CDR3: CASSLEPGRTEAFF. In nucleotides, the CDR3 is TGTGCCAGCAGCTTAGAGCCGGGAAGAACTGAAGCTTTCTTT.

This chain uses TRBV5-5 with TRBJ2-1; no clear D gene. This CDR3 contains 14 residues. Germline V lookup: CDR1 SGHKS, CDR2 YYEKEE (reference sequence). Between the trimmed V and J ends, which lost 4 bases and 15 bases, there was a span of 23 bases. The CDR3 here is CASSPVLASVGPFF. The DNA for the CDR3 is TGTGCCAGCAGCCCTGTCTTAGCCAGCGTAGGGCCGTTCTTC.

This sequence joins TRBV30 and TRBJ2-6; 11 nucleotides match TRBD1. Germline loops: CDR1 GTSNPN, CDR2 SVGIG (reference sequence). The CDR3 consists of 15 residues. Trimming removed 7 bases from V and 1 base from J; junction bases left unmatched: 3. CDR3 nucleotide sequence: TGTGCCTCGGACAGGGGGCTTTCTGGGGCCAACGTCCTGACTTTC. This encodes CASDRGLSGANVLTF.

CDR3: CASRSAGAYGYTF. As DNA, the CDR3 is TGTGCCAGCAGAAGCGCAGGGGCCTATGGCTACACCTTC. The gene calls are TRBV6-5 and TRBJ1-2, with D possibly TRBD1 on 6 matching bases. The CDR3 is made up of 13 amino acids. Germline loops: CDR1 MNHEY, CDR2 SVGAGI. Trimming stripped 6 bases from V and 4 bases from J, with 12 bases between.

This clone has just a few counts. V gene TRBV5-1 combines with J gene TRBJ2-7, with no clear D. The CDR3 sequence is 13 residues long. V lost 0 bases to trimming and J lost 4 bases, with 8 bases between them. Germline CDR1 and CDR2: SGHRS and YFSETQ. CDR3 sequence: CASSLEGRYEQYF. In nucleotides, the CDR3 is TGCGCCAGCAGCTTGGAGGGAAGGTACGAGCAGTACTTC.

The chain couples TRBV5-4 to TRBJ2-6, with D perhaps assigned TRBD1 or TRBD2 (5 bases each). CDR3 length: 16 amino acids. Between the trimmed V and J ends, which lost 0 bases and 3 bases, there was a span of 10 bases. Germline CDR1 SGHNT, CDR2 YYREEE (reference sequence). CDR3 DNA: TGTGCCAGCAGCTTGGCCCTTGGGGGTGGGGCCAACGTCCTGACTTTC. It encodes CASSLALGGGANVLTF.

The V and J genes are TRBV30 and TRBJ2-3; 7 bases match TRBD2. CDR1 GTSNPN and CDR2 SVGIG come from the germline V gene (reference sequence). This CDR3 has 16 residues. Germline trimming cut 0 bases from V and 4 bases from J; bases unmatched to any gene: 10. DNA of the CDR3: TGTGCCTGGAGTGTACTAAGCGGGATGGGGTCAGATACGCAGTATTTT. This gives the protein CAWSVLSGMGSDTQYF.

The J gene is TRBJ1-5, the V gene TRBV2; unclear D gene. V was cut by 2 bases and J by 0 bases, with 20 bases left in between. CDR3 length: 19 residues. Per the germline V gene, CDR1 is SNHLY and CDR2 is FYNNEI. The CDR3 is CASSERTVSSPYSNQPQHF. DNA of the CDR3: TGTGCCAGCAGTGAAAGAACGGTGTCTTCCCCCTATAGCAATCAGCCCCAGCATTTT.

This rearrangement joins TRBV21-1 to TRBJ1-1. TRBV21-1 is reported as a pseudogene. CDR3 length equals 17 residues. CDR3 in amino acids: CASSKEVAEWSHVEAFF. In DNA form, the CDR3 reads TGTGCCAGCAGCAAAGAGGTGGCCGAGTGGTCGCATGTTGAAGCTTTCTTT.

This clone was counted a few times. V usage is TRBV27 and J usage is TRBJ1-5; no firm D call. V lost 5 bases and J lost 0, with 11 bases in between. The CDR3 extends over 15 amino acids. From germline, CDR1 is MNHEY and CDR2 SMNVEV (reference sequence). CDR3 in amino acids: CASSLSQHSNQPQHF. In nucleotides, the CDR3 is TGTGCCAGCAGTCTTAGTCAACATAGCAATCAGCCCCAGCATTTT.

A single count supports this clone. Other DNA sequences in the sample encode the same CDR3. The chain carries TRBV19 and TRBJ1-5, with a possible D match to TRBD1 (5 bases). Germline V gene data show CDR1 as LNHDA and CDR2 as SQIVND (reference sequence). Trimming shortened V by 3 bases and J by 7 bases, and 7 bases separated the two germline ends. CDR3 length equals 12 residues. The CDR3 DNA sequence: TGTGCCAGTAGTATCGGGGGACAGCCCCAGCATTTT. Translating it yields CASSIGGQPQHF.

The V and J genes are TRBV9 and TRBJ2-1, with D perhaps matching TRBD2 (6 bases). Trimming shortened V by 0 bases and J by 4 bases, and 11 bases separated the two germline ends. The germline CDR1 and CDR2 sequences are SGDLS and YYNGEE. This CDR3 has 15 residues. The CDR3: CASSVAPAGYNEQFF. The CDR3 nucleotides read TGTGCCAGCAGCGTAGCTCCTGCGGGGTACAATGAGCAGTTCTTC.

The chain links TRBV27 to TRBJ1-6; no reliable D call. Trimming shortened V by 9 bases and J by 1 base, and 7 bases separated the two germline ends. This CDR3 is built from 13 residues. The germline gives CDR1 MNHEY, CDR2 SMNVEV (reference sequence). CDR3 nucleotide sequence: TGTGCCAGTGGCATGTCCTATAATTCACCCCTCCACTTT. Its protein product is CASGMSYNSPLHF.

The chain is built from TRBV6-2 or TRBV6-3 and TRBJ2-1, with 8 bases identical to TRBD2. The ends lost 3 bases at V and 7 bases at J; junction bases unmatched: 5. CDR3 length: 14 amino acids. Germline CDR1 is MNHEY and CDR2 is SVGEGT. The CDR3 sequence is CASSYSGIMNEQFF. CDR3 coding DNA: TGTGCCAGCAGTTATAGCGGGATAATGAATGAGCAGTTCTTC.

This chain links TRBV6-4 with TRBJ1-6; D unresolved. Germline assignment: CDR1 MRHNA and CDR2 SNTAGT. The CDR3 is 14 residues long. V lost 3 bases and J lost 7, with 10 bases in between. Here the CDR3 reads CASSEKVMNSPLHF. CDR3 in DNA: TGTGCCAGCAGTGAAAAGGTGATGAATTCACCCCTCCACTTT.

V gene TRBV7-2 combines with J gene TRBJ1-5; tentatively, D is TRBD1 (5 bases). Germline-derived CDR1 and CDR2 are SGHTA and FQGNSA. The CDR3 sequence is 16 residues long. The V and J ends lost 0 bases and 0 bases respectively, with 9 bases between them. The chain's CDR3 is CASSLAWGYSNQPQHF. CDR3 in DNA: TGTGCCAGCAGCTTAGCGTGGGGGTATAGCAATCAGCCCCAGCATTTT.

V and J are TRBV10-3 and TRBJ2-1, with a possible D match to TRBD2 (6 bases). CDR3 length: 14 residues. Germline CDR1 is ENHRY and CDR2 is SYGVKD. Deletions cut 0 bases from V and 6 bases from J, with 9 bases between. CDR3 coding DNA: TGTGCCATCAGTGAGTCGGGACTTTCCAATGAGCAGTTCTTC. It yields the protein CAISESGLSNEQFF.

The rearrangement uses TRBV15 and TRBJ2-3; 7 positions match TRBD1. The CDR3 length is 16 residues. From germline, CDR1 is LNHNV and CDR2 YYDKDF (reference sequence). With V trimmed by 2 bases and J by 1 base, 6 bases remained unmatched. The CDR3 is CATSRLQGSGTDTQYF. The CDR3 DNA sequence: TGTGCCACCAGCAGACTACAGGGGTCCGGCACAGATACGCAGTATTTT.

The V gene is TRBV9, the J gene TRBJ1-5; the D is unclear. Germline V CDR1 and CDR2: SGDLS, YYNGEE. The V and J ends lost 0 bases and 0 bases respectively, with 7 bases between them. The CDR3 is 15 residues long. As DNA, the CDR3 is TGTGCCAGCAGCGTAGCCCCCGATAGCAATCAGCCCCAGCATTTT. It codes for CASSVAPDSNQPQHF.

The chain recombines TRBV19 with TRBJ2-3; weak D call: TRBD2 (5 bases). The CDR3 extends over 13 amino acids. Germline assignment: CDR1 LNHDA and CDR2 SQIVND (reference sequence). V lost 4 bases and J 6 bases, leaving 11 bases between the germline ends. In DNA form, the CDR3 reads TGTGCCAGTAGTAATGTAGCGCGGGATACGCAGTATTTT. Encoded protein: CASSNVARDTQYF.

The genes are TRBV7-9 and TRBJ2-7; TRBD2 aligns across 14 bases. V shed 5 bases, J shed 7 bases, and the junction held 7 bases outside the gene matches. Germline V gene data show CDR1 as SEHNR and CDR2 as FQNEAQ (reference sequence). The CDR3 extends over 15 amino acids. This CDR3 reads CASSPWTSGRLEQYF. CDR3 nucleotides: TGTGCCAGCAGCCCCTGGACTAGCGGGAGGTTGGAGCAGTACTTC.

V gene TRBV14 combines with J gene TRBJ1-4; D unresolved. Trimming took off 4 bases at V and 7 bases at J, with 13 bases between the two ends. CDR1 and CDR2 from the germline V gene are SGHDN and FVKESK. CDR3 length: 14 amino acids. The CDR3 spells CASSRNRRGEKLFF. CDR3 nucleotides: TGTGCCAGCAGCCGGAATCGCCGGGGTGAAAAACTGTTTTTT. Drawing the rest from reference TRBV14 and TRBJ1-4, the complete variable domain is EAGVTQFPSHSVIEKGQTVTLRCDPISGHDNLYWYRRVMGKEIKFLLHFVKESKQDESGMPNNRFLAERTGGTYSTLKVQPAELEDSGVYFCASSRNRRGEKLFFGSGTQLSVL.

This chain links TRBV18 with TRBJ1-2; a weak D match, TRBD1 (5 bases). V gave up 2 bases and J gave up 2 bases, with 15 bases separating them. CDR3 size: 16 residues. In germline, CDR1 is KGHSH, CDR2 LQKENI. In nucleotides, the CDR3 is TGTGCCAGCTCACCAGTAGGCCTGGGGACGAACTATGGCTACACCTTC. This sequence encodes CASSPVGLGTNYGYTF.

The rearrangement uses TRBV7-8 and TRBJ2-7, with TRBD1 identical over 7 bases. The CDR3 runs to 15 residues. Germline V gene data show CDR1 as SGHVS and CDR2 as FQNEAQ. Trimming cost V 0 bases and J 5 bases; bases outside gene matches: 7. The CDR3 protein is CASSLAPTGSHEQYF. Here the CDR3 DNA reads TGTGCCAGCAGCTTAGCCCCGACAGGGAGCCACGAGCAGTACTTC.

The V and J genes are TRBV5-4 and TRBJ2-7; D remains unclear. V dropped 5 bases and J dropped 3 bases, with 9 bases sitting between them. The CDR3 has 12 amino acids. Germline values: CDR1 SGHNT, CDR2 YYREEE (reference sequence). The CDR3 sequence is CASSLPSYEQYF. In DNA form, the CDR3 reads TGTGCCAGCAGTTTGCCCAGCTACGAGCAGTACTTC.

This rearrangement joins TRBV4-1 to TRBJ2-5; 12 nucleotides agree with TRBD2. The CDR3 extends over 16 amino acids. The V gene's germline CDR1 is MGHRA and CDR2 YSYEKL. The J segment lost 4 bases and the V segment lost 0 bases, leaving 3 bases of the junction unmatched. CDR3 region: CASSQDPSGRVETQYF. Written as DNA, the CDR3 is TGCGCCAGCAGCCAAGATCCTAGCGGGAGGGTAGAGACCCAGTACTTC.

In this sample, this clone turned up once. This chain links TRBV3-1 (or the pseudogene TRBV3-2) with TRBJ2-3, with TRBD2 matching over 12 bases. The V gene end was trimmed by 2 bases and the J gene end by 3 bases; junction bases not matched to a gene: 6. The CDR3 extends over 17 amino acids. CDR1 and CDR2 from the germline V gene are LGHDT and YNNKEL (reference sequence). The CDR3 region is CASSQMAGTSGTDTQYF. In DNA, the CDR3 is TGTGCCAGCAGCCAAATGGCCGGGACTAGCGGGACAGATACGCAGTATTTT.

V gene TRBV11-3 combines with J gene TRBJ2-1; no clear D. Trimming stripped 5 bases from V and 10 bases from J, with 12 bases between. The CDR3 is 12 residues long. Germline CDR1 is SGHNT and CDR2 is YENEEA. The CDR3 DNA is TGTGCCAGCAGCCCCAACGCGGAAGAGCAGTTCTTC. It is translated as CASSPNAEEQFF.

This chain uses TRBV7-2 with TRBJ1-5; no firm D call. This CDR3 contains 14 residues. Trimming took off 0 bases at V and 1 base at J, with 4 bases between the two ends. Germline assignment: CDR1 SGHTA and CDR2 FQGNSA. CDR3 nucleotides: TGTGCCAGCAGCTTAGCTGGAAGCAATCAGCCCCAGCATTTT. Protein sequence: CASSLAGSNQPQHF. Based on the CDR3 plus reference TRBV7-2 and TRBJ1-5, the full variable domain is GAGVSQSPSNKVTEKGKDVELRCDPISGHTALYWYRQSLGQGLEFLIYFQGNSAPDKSGLPSDRFSAERTGGSVSTLTIQRTQQEDSAVYLCASSLAGSNQPQHFGDGTRLSIL.